This T cell receptor (beta chain) came from a study of blood T cell repertoires in COVID-19. Turning to the study itself: The origin of the acute and convalescent COVID-19 samples was the United States, Italy and Spain.

Clones were read by immunoSEQ multiplex PCR, and TCRdb kept only the in-frame ones, dropping some. The sample lists about 230,000 clones; 83% were seen once. Seattle's cohort entered during active infection and was followed longitudinally. This CDR3 region has 11 residues. CDR1 is SQVTM and CDR2 is ANQGSEA in the germline V gene. V was pared by 3 bases and J by 6 bases, with 8 bases between. The TCR comes from a woman aged 30 to 39 with COVID-19, enrolled during active disease. Material for sequencing was peripheral blood. The rearrangement links TRBV29-1 to TRBJ1-1; D is uncertain. The CDR3 here is CSVDRWSEAFF. Written as DNA, the CDR3 is TGCAGCGTTGACAGGTGGTCTGAAGCTTTCTTT.